The clone carrying this T cell receptor beta chain was seen more than once but under ten times. Researchers amplified the TCR beta CDR3 regions from RNA transcripts. The HTBI primer set was used in a first-round RT-PCR of the TCR CDR3. TCRdb redid the calling of the multiplex PCR reads with MiXCR, one entry per CDR3 protein. The sample yields about 700,000 distinct CDR3 sequences, around 15% seen once. Germline V gene sequence: CDR1 GTSNPN, CDR2 SVGIG (reference sequence). CDR3 size: 12 residues. Between the trimmed V and J ends, which lost 3 bases and 0 bases, there was a span of 0 bases. These data belong to a study of T cells in Graves' hyperthyroidism and ophthalmopathy.

This receptor was taken from a young woman with Graves' hyperthyroidism. V gene TRBV30 combines with J gene TRBJ2-6; unclear D gene. The source material was blood. CDR3 protein: CAWSSGANVLTF. The CDR3 DNA reads as TGTGCCTGGAGCTCTGGGGCCAACGTCCTGACTTTC.